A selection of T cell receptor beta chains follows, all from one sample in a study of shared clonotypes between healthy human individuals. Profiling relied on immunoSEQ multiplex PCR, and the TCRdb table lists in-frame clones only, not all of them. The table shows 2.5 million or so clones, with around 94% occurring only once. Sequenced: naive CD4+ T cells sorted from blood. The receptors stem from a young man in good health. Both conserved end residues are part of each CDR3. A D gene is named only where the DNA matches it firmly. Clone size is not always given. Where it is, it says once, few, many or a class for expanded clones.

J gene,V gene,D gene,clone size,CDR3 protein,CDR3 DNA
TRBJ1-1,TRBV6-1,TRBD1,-,CASSDSGQRSHTEAFF,TGTGCCAGCAGTGATTCGGGACAGAGATCACACACTGAAGCTTTCTTT
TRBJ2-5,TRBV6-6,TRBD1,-,CASSYSTGGTNF,TGTGCCAGCAGTTACTCGACAGGGGGAACGAACTTC
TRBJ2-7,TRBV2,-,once,CASSKDISYEQYF,TGTGCCAGCTCGAAGGACATCTCCTACGAGCAGTACTTC
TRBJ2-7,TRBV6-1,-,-,CAYLRGPPSYEQYF,TGTGCCTACCTCCGGGGGCCACCCTCCTACGAGCAGTACTTC
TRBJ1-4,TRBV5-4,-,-,CASSLGGDNEKLFF,TGTGCCAGCAGCTTGGGAGGGGATAATGAAAAACTGTTTTTT
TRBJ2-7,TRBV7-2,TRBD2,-,CASSLESSGSLHEQYF,TGTGCCAGCAGCTTAGAGAGTAGCGGGAGCCTCCACGAGCAGTACTTC
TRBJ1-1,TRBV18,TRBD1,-,CASSPPRQGWNTEAFF,TGTGCCAGCTCACCACCAAGACAGGGTTGGAACACTGAAGCTTTCTTT
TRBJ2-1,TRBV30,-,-,CAWNRGPRHEQFF,TGTGCCTGGAACCGCGGCCCCCGCCATGAGCAGTTCTTC
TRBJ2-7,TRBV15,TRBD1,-,CATSREDRGAYEQYF,TGTGCCACCAGCAGAGAGGACAGGGGGGCCTACGAGCAGTACTTC
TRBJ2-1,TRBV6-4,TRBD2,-,CASSAGLAGYNEQFF,TGTGCCAGCAGTGCCGGACTAGCTGGTTACAATGAGCAGTTCTTC
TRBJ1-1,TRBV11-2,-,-,CASSLGHRVSAFF,TGTGCCAGCAGCTTGGGGCACAGGGTCTCGGCTTTCTTT
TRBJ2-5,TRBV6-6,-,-,CASSYGGQETQYF,TGTGCCAGCAGTTACGGGGGGCAAGAGACCCAGTACTTC
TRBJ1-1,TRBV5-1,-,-,CASSLEGWTEAFF,TGCGCCAGCAGCTTGGAGGGCTGGACTGAAGCTTTCTTT
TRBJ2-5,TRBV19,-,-,CASSIRGAGETQYF,TGTGCCAGTAGTATCCGGGGGGCGGGAGAGACCCAGTACTTC
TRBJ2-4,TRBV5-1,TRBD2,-,CASSLGLADKNIQYF,TGCGCCAGCAGCTTGGGACTAGCGGACAAAAACATTCAGTACTTC
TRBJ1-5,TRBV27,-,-,CASSLLGDRDQPQHF,TGTGCCAGCAGTTTATTAGGGGATCGCGATCAGCCCCAGCATTTT
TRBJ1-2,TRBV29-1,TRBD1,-,CSAGPGGAAGYTF,TGCAGCGCTGGTCCAGGGGGCGCGGCTGGCTACACCTTC
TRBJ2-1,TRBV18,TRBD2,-,CASSRILAGGINEQFF,TGTGCCAGCTCACGAATCCTAGCGGGGGGCATCAATGAGCAGTTCTTC
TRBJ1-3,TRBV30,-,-,CAWAPGLTLPSSGNTIYF,TGTGCCTGGGCCCCGGGACTGACTCTTCCCTCCTCTGGAAACACCATATATTTT
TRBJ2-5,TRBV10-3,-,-,CAISEGYAGAGEQYF,TGTGCCATCAGTGAGGGCTACGCAGGGGCAGGGGAGCAGTACTTC
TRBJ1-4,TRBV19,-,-,CASSGNREKLFF,TGTGCCAGTAGCGGGAATCGGGAAAAACTGTTTTTT
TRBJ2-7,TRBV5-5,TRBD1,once,CASSSGVGQGNYEQYF,TGTGCCAGCAGCTCGGGGGTGGGACAGGGTAACTACGAGCAGTACTTC
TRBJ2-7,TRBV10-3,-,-,CAMRDRNYEQYF,TGTGCCATGCGGGACAGAAATTACGAGCAGTACTTC
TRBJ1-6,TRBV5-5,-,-,CASSLADSGLLPLHF,TGTGCCAGCAGCTTGGCGGACAGTGGTTTGTTGCCCCTCCACTTT
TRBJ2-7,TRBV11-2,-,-,CASSLSRTVDEQYF,TGTGCCAGCAGCTTATCCCGGACAGTCGACGAGCAGTACTTC
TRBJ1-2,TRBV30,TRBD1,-,CAWRHPMTGSGGYTF,TGTGCCTGGAGGCATCCAATGACAGGGTCGGGTGGCTACACCTTC
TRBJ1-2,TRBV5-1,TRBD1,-,CASSPGQAGYTF,TGCGCCAGCAGCCCCGGACAGGCTGGCTACACCTTC
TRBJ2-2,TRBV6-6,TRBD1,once,CASSYSQGARGGELFF,TGTGCCAGCAGTTACTCACAGGGGGCGCGAGGCGGGGAGCTGTTTTTT
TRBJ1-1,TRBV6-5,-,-,CASSSGDTEAFF,TGTGCCAGCAGTTCGGGGGACACTGAAGCTTTCTTT
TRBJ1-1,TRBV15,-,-,CATSRGVNTEAFF,TGTGCCACCAGCAGAGGCGTGAACACTGAAGCTTTCTTT
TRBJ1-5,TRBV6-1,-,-,CASSEGGSNQPQHF,TGTGCCAGCAGTGAAGGCGGTAGCAATCAGCCCCAGCATTTT
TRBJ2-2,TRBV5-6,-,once,CASSSSGELFF,TGTGCCAGCAGCTCCTCCGGGGAGCTGTTTTTT
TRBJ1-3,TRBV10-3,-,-,CALGLGPGNTIYF,TGTGCCCTAGGCTTGGGGCCTGGAAACACCATATATTTT
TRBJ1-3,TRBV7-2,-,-,CASSFGAAGNTIYF,TGTGCCAGCAGCTTCGGGGCAGCTGGAAACACCATATATTTT
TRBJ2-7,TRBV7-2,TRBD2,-,CASSLVASGNYEQYF,TGTGCCAGCAGCTTAGTTGCTAGCGGAAACTACGAGCAGTACTTC
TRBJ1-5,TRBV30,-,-,CAWSVQDNQPQHF,TGTGCCTGGAGTGTCCAGGATAATCAGCCCCAGCATTTT
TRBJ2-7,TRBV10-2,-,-,CASRAGHVSIEQYF,TGCGCCAGCAGAGCCGGGCACGTCAGTATCGAGCAGTACTTC